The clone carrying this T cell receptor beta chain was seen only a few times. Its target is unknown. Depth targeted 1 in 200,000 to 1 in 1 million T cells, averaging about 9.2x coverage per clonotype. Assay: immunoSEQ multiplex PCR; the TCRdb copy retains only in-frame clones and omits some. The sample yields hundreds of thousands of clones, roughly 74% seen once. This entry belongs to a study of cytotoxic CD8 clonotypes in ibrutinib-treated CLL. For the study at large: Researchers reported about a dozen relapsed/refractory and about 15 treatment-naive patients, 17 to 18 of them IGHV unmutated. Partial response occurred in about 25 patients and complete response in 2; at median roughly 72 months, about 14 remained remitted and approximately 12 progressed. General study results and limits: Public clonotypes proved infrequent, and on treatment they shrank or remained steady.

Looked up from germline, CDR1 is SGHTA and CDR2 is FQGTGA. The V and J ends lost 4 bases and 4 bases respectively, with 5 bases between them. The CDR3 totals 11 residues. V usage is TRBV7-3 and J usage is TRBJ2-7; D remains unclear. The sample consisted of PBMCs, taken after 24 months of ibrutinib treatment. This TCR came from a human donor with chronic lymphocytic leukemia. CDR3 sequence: CASSYRYEQYF. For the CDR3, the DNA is TGTGCCAGCAGCTACAGATACGAGCAGTACTTC.